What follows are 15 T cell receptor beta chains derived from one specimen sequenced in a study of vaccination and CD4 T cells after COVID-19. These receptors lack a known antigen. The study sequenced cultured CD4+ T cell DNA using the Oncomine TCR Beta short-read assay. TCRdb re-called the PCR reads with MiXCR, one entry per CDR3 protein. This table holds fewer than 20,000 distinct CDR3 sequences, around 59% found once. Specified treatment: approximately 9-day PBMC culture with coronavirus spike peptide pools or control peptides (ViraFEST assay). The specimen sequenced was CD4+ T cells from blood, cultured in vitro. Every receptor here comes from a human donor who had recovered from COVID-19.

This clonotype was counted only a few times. In nucleotides, the CDR3 is TGCAGTGCTAGGGCGGGGACCATAGCCAAAAACATTCAGTACTTC. It is translated as CSARAGTIAKNIQYF. The chain carries TRBV20-1 and TRBJ2-4; a possible D gene is TRBD2 (6 bases). CDR1 is DFQATT, CDR2 SNEGSKA, per germline (reference sequence). CDR3 size: 15 residues. Between the trimmed V and J ends, which lost 3 bases and 0 bases, there was a span of 12 bases.

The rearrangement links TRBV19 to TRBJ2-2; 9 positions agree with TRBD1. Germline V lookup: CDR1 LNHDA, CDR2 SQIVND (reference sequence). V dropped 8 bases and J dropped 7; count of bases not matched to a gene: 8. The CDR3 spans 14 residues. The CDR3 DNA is TGTGCCAGTGGAGTGGGGACAGGGCACGGGGAGCTGTTTTTT. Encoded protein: CASGVGTGHGELFF.

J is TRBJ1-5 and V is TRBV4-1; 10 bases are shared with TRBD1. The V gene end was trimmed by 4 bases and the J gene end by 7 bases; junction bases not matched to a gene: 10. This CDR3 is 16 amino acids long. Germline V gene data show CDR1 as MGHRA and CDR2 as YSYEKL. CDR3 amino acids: CASSPVNGTGVQPQHF. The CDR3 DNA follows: TGCGCCAGCAGCCCTGTTAATGGGACAGGGGTGCAGCCCCAGCATTTT.

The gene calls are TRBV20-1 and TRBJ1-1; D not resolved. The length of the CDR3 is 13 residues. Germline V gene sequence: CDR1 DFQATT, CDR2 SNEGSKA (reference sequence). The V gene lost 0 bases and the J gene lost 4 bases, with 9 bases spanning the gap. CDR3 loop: CSARDLISTEAFF. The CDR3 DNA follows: TGCAGTGCTAGAGATCTCATCTCCACTGAAGCTTTCTTT.

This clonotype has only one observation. The CDR3 sequence: CASSPRLGHEETQYF. For the CDR3, the DNA is TGCGCCAGCAGCCCGCGACTAGGCCATGAAGAGACCCAGTACTTC. The chain employs TRBV5-1 and TRBJ2-5; D might be TRBD2 (6 bases). Germline V lookup: CDR1 SGHRS, CDR2 YFSETQ. There are 15 residues in the CDR3. V was cut by 4 bases and J by 3 bases, with 16 bases left in between. The variable domain in full, completed from reference TRBV5-1 and TRBJ2-5, reads KAGVTQTPRYLIKTRGQQVTLSCSPISGHRSVSWYQQTPGQGLQFLFEYFSETQRNKGNFPGRFSGRQFSNSRSEMNVSTLELGDSALYLCASSPRLGHEETQYFGPGTRLLVL.

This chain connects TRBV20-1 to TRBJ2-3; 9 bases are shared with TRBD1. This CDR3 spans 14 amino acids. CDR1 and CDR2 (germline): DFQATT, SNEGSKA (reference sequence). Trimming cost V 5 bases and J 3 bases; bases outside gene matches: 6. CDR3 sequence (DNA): TGCAGTGCTTTGGGGACAGGGAAAACAGATACGCAGTATTTT. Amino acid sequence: CSALGTGKTDTQYF.

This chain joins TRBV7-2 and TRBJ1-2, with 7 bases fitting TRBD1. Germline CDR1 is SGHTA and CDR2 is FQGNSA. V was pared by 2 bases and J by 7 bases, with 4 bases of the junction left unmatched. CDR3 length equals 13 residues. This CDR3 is CASSLRAGGGYTF. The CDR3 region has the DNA TGTGCCAGCAGCTTAAGGGCAGGGGGTGGCTACACCTTC.

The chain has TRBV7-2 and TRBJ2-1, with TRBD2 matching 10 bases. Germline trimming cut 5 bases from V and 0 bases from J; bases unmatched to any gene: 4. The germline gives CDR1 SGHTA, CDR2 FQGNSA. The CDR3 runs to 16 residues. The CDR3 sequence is CASSLSGGPSYNEQFF. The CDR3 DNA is TGTGCCAGCAGCCTTAGCGGGGGGCCCTCCTACAATGAGCAGTTCTTC.

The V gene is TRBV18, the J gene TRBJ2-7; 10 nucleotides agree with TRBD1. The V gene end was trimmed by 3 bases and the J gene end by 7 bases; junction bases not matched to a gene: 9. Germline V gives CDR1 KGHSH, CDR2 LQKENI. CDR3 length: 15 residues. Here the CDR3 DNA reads TGTGCCAGCTCACCCTACGGGACAGGGGAAGGGGAGCAGTACTTC. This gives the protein CASSPYGTGEGEQYF.

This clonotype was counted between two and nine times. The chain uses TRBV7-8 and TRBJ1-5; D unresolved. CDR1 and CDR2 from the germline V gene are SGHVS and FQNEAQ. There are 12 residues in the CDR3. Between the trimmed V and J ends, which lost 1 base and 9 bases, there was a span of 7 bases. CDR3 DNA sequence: TGTGCCAGCAGCTTAGTAGAGGGGCCCCAGCATTTT. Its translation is CASSLVEGPQHF.

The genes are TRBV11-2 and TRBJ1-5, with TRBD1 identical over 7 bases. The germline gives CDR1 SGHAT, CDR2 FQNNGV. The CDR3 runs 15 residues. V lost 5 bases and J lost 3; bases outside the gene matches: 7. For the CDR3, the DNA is TGTGCCAGCAGCCCCGGGACAGCCTACAATCAGCCCCAGCATTTT. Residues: CASSPGTAYNQPQHF.

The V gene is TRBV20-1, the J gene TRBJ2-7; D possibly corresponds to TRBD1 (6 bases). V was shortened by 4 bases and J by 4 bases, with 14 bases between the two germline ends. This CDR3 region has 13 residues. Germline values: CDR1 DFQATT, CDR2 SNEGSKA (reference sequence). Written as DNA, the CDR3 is TGCAGTGCTACCGACAGGCCCTCTTACGAGCAGTACTTC. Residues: CSATDRPSYEQYF.

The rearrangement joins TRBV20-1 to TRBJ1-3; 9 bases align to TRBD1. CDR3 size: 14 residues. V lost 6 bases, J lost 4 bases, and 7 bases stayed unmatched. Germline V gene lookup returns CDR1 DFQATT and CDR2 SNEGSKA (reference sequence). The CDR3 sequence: CSAGDRAGGNTIYF. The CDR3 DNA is TGCAGTGCCGGGGACAGGGCGGGAGGAAACACCATATATTTT.

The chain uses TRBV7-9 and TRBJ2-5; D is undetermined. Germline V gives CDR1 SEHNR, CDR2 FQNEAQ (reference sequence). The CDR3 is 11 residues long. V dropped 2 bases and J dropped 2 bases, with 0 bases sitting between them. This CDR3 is CASSLQETQYF. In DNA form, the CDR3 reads TGTGCCAGCAGCTTACAAGAGACCCAGTACTTC.

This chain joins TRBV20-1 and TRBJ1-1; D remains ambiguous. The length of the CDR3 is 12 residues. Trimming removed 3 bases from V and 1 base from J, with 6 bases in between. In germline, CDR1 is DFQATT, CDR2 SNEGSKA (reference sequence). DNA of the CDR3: TGCAGTGCTAGGTACACGAACACTGAAGCTTTCTTT. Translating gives CSARYTNTEAFF.